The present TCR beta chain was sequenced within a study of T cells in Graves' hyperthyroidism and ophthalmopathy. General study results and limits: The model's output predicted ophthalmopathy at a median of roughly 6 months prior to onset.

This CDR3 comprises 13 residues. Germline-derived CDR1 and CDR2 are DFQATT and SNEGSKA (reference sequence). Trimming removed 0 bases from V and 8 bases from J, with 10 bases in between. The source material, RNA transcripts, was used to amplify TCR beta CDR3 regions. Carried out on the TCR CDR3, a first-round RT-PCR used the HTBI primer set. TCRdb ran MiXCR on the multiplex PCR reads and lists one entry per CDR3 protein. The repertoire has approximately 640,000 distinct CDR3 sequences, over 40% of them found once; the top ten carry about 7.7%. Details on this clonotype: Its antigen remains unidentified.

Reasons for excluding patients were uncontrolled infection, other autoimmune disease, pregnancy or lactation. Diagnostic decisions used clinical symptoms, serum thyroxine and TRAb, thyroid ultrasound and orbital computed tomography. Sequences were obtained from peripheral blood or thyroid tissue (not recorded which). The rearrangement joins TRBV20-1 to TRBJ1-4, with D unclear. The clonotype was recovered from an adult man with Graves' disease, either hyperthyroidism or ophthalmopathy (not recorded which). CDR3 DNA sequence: TGCAGTGCTAGAGATCATGCTTTAGAAAAACTGTTTTTT. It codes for CSARDHALEKLFF.